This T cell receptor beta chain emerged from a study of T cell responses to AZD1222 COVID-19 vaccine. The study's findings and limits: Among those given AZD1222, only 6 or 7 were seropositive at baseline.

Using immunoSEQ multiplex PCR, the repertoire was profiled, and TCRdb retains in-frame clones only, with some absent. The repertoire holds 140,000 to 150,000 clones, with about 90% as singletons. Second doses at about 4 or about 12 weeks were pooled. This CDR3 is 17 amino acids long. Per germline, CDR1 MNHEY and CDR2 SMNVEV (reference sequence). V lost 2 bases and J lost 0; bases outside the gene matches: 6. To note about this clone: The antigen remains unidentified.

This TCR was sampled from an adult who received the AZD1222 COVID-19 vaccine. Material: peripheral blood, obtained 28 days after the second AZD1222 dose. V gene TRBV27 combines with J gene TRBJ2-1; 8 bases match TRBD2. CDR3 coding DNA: TGTGCCAGCAGTTTACAGGCTAGCGGGTCCTCCTACAATGAGCAGTTCTTC. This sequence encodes CASSLQASGSSYNEQFF.